The sequence of this TCR beta chain was determined in a study of blood T cell repertoires in COVID-19. Whole-study context: Samples came from the United States, Italy and Spain, spanning acute and convalescent COVID-19. From T cells, B-cell-depleted T cells, or PBMCs came the material, which was cDNA or gDNA.

CDR1 is DFQATT and CDR2 is SNEGSKA in the germline V gene (reference sequence). V gave up 3 bases and J gave up 0 bases; unmatched junction bases: 8. CDR3 length equals 16 residues. In the original workflow: Nucleated cell counts were estimated from reference gene primer amplification. The data were produced by immunoSEQ multiplex PCR, yet TCRdb's version contains in-frame clones alone and is incomplete. V and J calls and clone size are copied from that table; D and trimming were computed from the DNA. The table records some 170,000 clones, roughly 83% of them present only once. The chain carries TRBV20-1 and TRBJ1-3; 7 nucleotides align to TRBD1. This clonotype was sampled from a woman over 75 with active or convalescent COVID-19. The sequenced sample was peripheral blood. In DNA, the CDR3 is TGCAGTGCTAGTCCCCAGACAGGGCTCTCTGGAAACACCATATATTTT. This sequence encodes CSASPQTGLSGNTIYF.